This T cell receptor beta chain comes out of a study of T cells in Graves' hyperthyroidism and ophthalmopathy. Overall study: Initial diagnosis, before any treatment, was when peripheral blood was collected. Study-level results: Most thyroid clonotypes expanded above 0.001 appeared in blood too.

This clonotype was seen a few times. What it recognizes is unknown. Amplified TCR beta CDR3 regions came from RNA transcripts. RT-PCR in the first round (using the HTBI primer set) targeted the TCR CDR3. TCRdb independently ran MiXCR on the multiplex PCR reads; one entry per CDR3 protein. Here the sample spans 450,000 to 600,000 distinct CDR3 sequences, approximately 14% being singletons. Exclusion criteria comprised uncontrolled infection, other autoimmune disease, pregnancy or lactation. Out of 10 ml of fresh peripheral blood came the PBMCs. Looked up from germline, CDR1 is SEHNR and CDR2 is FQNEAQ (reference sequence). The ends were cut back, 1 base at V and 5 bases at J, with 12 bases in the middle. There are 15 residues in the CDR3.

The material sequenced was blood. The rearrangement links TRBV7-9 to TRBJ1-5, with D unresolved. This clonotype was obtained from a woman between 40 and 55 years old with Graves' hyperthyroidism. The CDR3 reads CASSLGGRGHQPQHF. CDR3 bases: TGTGCCAGCAGCTTAGGCGGAAGAGGTCATCAGCCCCAGCATTTT. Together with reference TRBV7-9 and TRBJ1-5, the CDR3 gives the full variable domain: DTGVSQNPRHKITKRGQNVTFRCDPISEHNRLYWYRQTLGQGPEFLTYFQNEAQLEKSRLLSDRFSAERPKGSFSTLEIQRTEQGDSAMYLCASSLGGRGHQPQHFGDGTRLSIL.